This T cell receptor (beta chain) came from a study of shared clonotypes between healthy human individuals. CD8 cells regarded as naive lacked CD45RO, were positively chosen for CCR7, and omitted terminally differentiated effector memory CD45RA+ cells. Study-level results: Owing to a small donor count, the genetic and exposure-history diversity represented was limited. Exclusively blood specimens were collected; tissue repertoires likely differ.

This CDR3 is built from 18 residues. V lost 6 bases to trimming and J lost 0 bases, with 21 bases between them. Germline CDR1 WNHNN, CDR2 SYGVQD (reference sequence). TCRdb's table, derived via immunoSEQ multiplex PCR, lists solely in-frame clones and lacks some. The data show millions of clones, just over 90% seen once. Details on this clone: Its antigen is as yet unknown.

The specimen sequenced was naive CD8+ T cells from PBMCs. The TCR originated in a man younger than 35 in good health. Some clones in this sample may be carry-over from other donors' samples. The chain couples TRBV10-1 to TRBJ2-1; maybe TRBD2 (6 bases). The DNA of the CDR3 is TGCGCCAGCAGGAGGTTAGGTAGCGGACCCTCCTCCTACAATGAGCAGTTCTTC. As protein: CASRRLGSGPSSYNEQFF.